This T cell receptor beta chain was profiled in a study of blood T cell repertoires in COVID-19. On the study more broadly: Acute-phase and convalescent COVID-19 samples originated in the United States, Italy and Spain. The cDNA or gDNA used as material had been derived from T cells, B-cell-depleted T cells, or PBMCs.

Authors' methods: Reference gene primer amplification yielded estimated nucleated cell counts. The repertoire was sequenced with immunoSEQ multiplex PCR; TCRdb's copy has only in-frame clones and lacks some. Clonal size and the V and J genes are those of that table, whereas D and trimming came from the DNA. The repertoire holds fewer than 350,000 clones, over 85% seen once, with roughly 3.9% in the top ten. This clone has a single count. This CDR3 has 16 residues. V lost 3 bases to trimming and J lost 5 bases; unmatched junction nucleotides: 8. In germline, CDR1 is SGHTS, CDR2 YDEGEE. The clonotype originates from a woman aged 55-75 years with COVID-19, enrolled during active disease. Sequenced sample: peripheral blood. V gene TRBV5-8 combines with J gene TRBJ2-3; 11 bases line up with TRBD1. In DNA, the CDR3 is TGTGCCAGCAGCTCTTCCTTAGGGACAGGGGGAGATACGCAGTATTTT. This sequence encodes CASSSSLGTGGDTQYF.